This T cell receptor beta chain originates from a study of blood T cell repertoires in COVID-19. Participant-given clinical history determined each cohort assignment. For this clone: The same CDR3 arises from other DNA sequences in this sample as well.

Original processing methods: Using reference gene primer amplification, nucleated cell counts were estimated. Only in-frame clones appear in the TCRdb table, and some are missing; sequencing was by immunoSEQ multiplex PCR. The DNA was the basis for D and trimming; V, J and clone size are from that table. The table records hundreds of thousands of clones, more than 80% of them present only once. The CDR3 sequence is 13 residues long. Germline-derived CDR1 and CDR2 are MNHEY and SMNVEV (reference sequence). Trimming took 3 bases from V and 5 from J, leaving 10 bases between them. This chain joins TRBV27 and TRBJ1-2, with D tentatively TRBD1 (6 bases). The receptor was derived from a man in his thirties or forties who had recovered from COVID-19. The sequencing sample was made of PBMCs or T cells enriched from blood (not recorded which). CDR3 region: CASSLRGAYGYTF. The CDR3 region has the DNA TGTGCCAGCAGTTTGCGGGGGGCGTATGGCTACACCTTC.